A single sample gave rise to the 22 T cell receptor beta chains below, sequenced in a study of blood T cell repertoires in COVID-19. Sequencing was performed with immunoSEQ multiplex PCR; in TCRdb, only in-frame clones are kept and a portion is missing. The data show about 330,000 clones, with more than 75% seen just once and around 1.5% held by the top ten. Sequencing was carried out using peripheral blood. All receptors derive from a woman aged 45-60 years with acute or convalescent COVID-19.

The V call is TRBV5-1, the J call TRBJ1-2; tentative D call: TRBD1 (5 bases). Germline CDR1 reads SGHRS; CDR2 reads YFSETQ. The V and J ends lost 7 bases and 2 bases respectively, with 9 bases between them. CDR3 length equals 12 residues. This chain's CDR3 is CASRPGNYGYTF. The CDR3 DNA follows: TGCGCCAGCCGACCAGGGAACTATGGCTACACCTTC.

The chain carries TRBV7-3 and TRBJ2-2; TRBD1 agrees at 8 bases. The CDR3 is made up of 16 amino acids. In germline, CDR1 is SGHTA, CDR2 FQGTGA. The V gene end was trimmed by 3 bases and the J gene end by 2 bases; junction bases not matched to a gene: 5. CDR3 amino acids: CASSFGTGGNTGELFF. DNA for the CDR3: TGTGCCAGCAGCTTTGGTACAGGGGGAAACACCGGGGAGCTGTTTTTT.

The chain links TRBV20-1 to TRBJ2-6, with D maybe TRBD1 (6 bases). CDR3 length equals 17 residues. The germline V and J ends were trimmed by 3 bases and 3 bases, with 18 bases remaining between them. In germline, CDR1 is DFQATT, CDR2 SNEGSKA (reference sequence). CDR3 DNA sequence: TGCAGTGCTAGTACGGGACACCTAAATTATGGGGCCAACGTCCTGACTTTC. Residues: CSASTGHLNYGANVLTF.

This sequence joins TRBV12-3 or TRBV12-4 and TRBJ2-7, with TRBD1 matching over 8 bases. The CDR3 totals 13 residues. The junction had 3 bases not matched to a gene; V was cut back by 6 bases and J by 2 bases. As DNA, the CDR3 is TGTGCCAGCAGAACGACAGGGGCCTACGAGCAGTACTTC. Its protein product is CASRTTGAYEQYF.

The gene calls are TRBV4-2 and TRBJ1-2, with D maybe TRBD1 (6 bases). The CDR3 is made up of 17 amino acids. Germline CDR1 is LGHNA and CDR2 is YNFKEQ. V was cut by 0 bases and J by 8 bases, with 22 bases left in between. This CDR3 reads CASSQEVAQGSRGGYTF. CDR3 DNA: TGTGCCAGCAGCCAAGAAGTTGCTCAGGGGAGTCGGGGAGGCTACACCTTC.

J is TRBJ2-3 and V is TRBV15, with 8 nucleotides matching TRBD2. This CDR3 is 21 amino acids long. V dropped 0 bases and J dropped 0; count of bases not matched to a gene: 17. Germline V gene lookup returns CDR1 LNHNV and CDR2 YYDKDF (reference sequence). The CDR3 bases are TGTGCCACCAGCAGAGAGGGGGGAGGCAACTATAGCGGGAACAGCACAGATACGCAGTATTTT. Protein: CATSREGGGNYSGNSTDTQYF.

The genes are TRBV5-4 and TRBJ2-5; a possible D gene is TRBD2 (7 bases). Germline loops: CDR1 SGHNT, CDR2 YYREEE (reference sequence). This CDR3 spans 15 amino acids. V lost 5 bases and J 3 bases, leaving 17 bases between the germline ends. CDR3 sequence (DNA): TGTGCCAGCAGGGGGGGAGGGGGAAGGGAAGAGACCCAGTACTTC. Its protein product is CASRGGGGREETQYF.

The rearrangement links TRBV7-2 to TRBJ2-2; weak D call: TRBD2 (5 bases). Trimming took 1 base from V and 6 from J, leaving 6 bases between them. Germline CDR1 SGHTA, CDR2 FQGNSA. This CDR3 spans 13 amino acids. For the CDR3, the DNA is TGTGCCAGCAGCTTAGTTAGCGCCGGGGAGCTGTTTTTT. It codes for CASSLVSAGELFF.

The V and J genes are TRBV7-9 and TRBJ2-2; tentative D call: TRBD1 (6 bases). CDR1 and CDR2 from the germline V gene are SEHNR and FQNEAQ (reference sequence). V was pared by 4 bases and J by 0 bases, with 9 bases between. The CDR3 totals 15 residues. The CDR3 DNA reads TGTGCCAGCAGCTCGTGGGACACGAACACCGGGGAGCTGTTTTTT. This codes for CASSSWDTNTGELFF.

The genes are TRBV7-8 and TRBJ1-1; 7 nucleotides match TRBD1. Germline V gives CDR1 SGHVS, CDR2 FQNEAQ. This CDR3 is 11 amino acids long. V lost 4 bases to trimming and J lost 9 bases; unmatched junction nucleotides: 2. The chain's CDR3 is CASSYRGKAFF. CDR3 DNA: TGTGCCAGCAGCTACAGGGGAAAAGCTTTCTTT.

The J gene is TRBJ2-5, the V gene TRBV7-2; D gene ambiguous. Trimming stripped 0 bases from V and 1 base from J, with 21 bases between. The CDR3 covers 19 residues. Germline loops: CDR1 SGHTA, CDR2 FQGNSA. The CDR3 DNA follows: TGTGCCAGCAGCTTAGCGCAGAAGGAGCGCTACCCCCTCCAAGAGACCCAGTACTTC. Its protein is CASSLAQKERYPLQETQYF.

The chain couples TRBV27 to TRBJ2-3; perhaps TRBD1 as D (6 bases). V lost 4 bases to trimming and J lost 4 bases, with 12 bases between them. CDR1 MNHEY and CDR2 SMNVEV come from the germline V gene (reference sequence). The length of the CDR3 is 14 residues. The CDR3 bases are TGTGCCAGCAGTTATCAGGGGTTTTCAGATACGCAGTATTTT. Its translation: CASSYQGFSDTQYF.

The chain employs TRBV7-6 and TRBJ2-1; 7 bases line up with TRBD1. In germline, CDR1 is SGHVS, CDR2 FNYEAQ. After removal of 7 bases from V and 4 bases from J, the junction contained 4 bases not matched to a gene. This CDR3 has 13 residues. The CDR3 DNA sequence: TGTGCCAGCAACAGGGGCAAATACAATGAGCAGTTCTTC. Its protein is CASNRGKYNEQFF. Full variable domain (outside the CDR3, taken from reference TRBV7-6 and TRBJ2-1): GAGVSQSPRYKVTKRGQDVALRCDPISGHVSLYWYRQALGQGPEFLTYFNYEAQQDKSGLPNDRFSAERPEGSISTLTIQRTEQRDSAMYRCASNRGKYNEQFFGPGTRLTVL.

The chain couples TRBV24-1 to TRBJ2-3; tentatively, D is TRBD2 (6 bases). V lost 5 bases, J lost 0 bases, and 14 bases lay in between. Per germline, CDR1 KGHDR and CDR2 SFDVKD. The CDR3 consists of 16 residues. The CDR3 is CATSAGGRDSTDTQYF. Written as DNA, the CDR3 is TGTGCCACCAGTGCCGGGGGTCGGGACAGCACAGATACGCAGTATTTT.

The chain couples TRBV5-1 to TRBJ2-7; D is perhaps TRBD1 (7 bases). This CDR3 spans 16 amino acids. Germline CDR1 SGHRS, CDR2 YFSETQ. The V end lost 3 bases, the J end lost 3 bases, and 19 bases lay between the germline ends. This chain's CDR3 is CASSSPPTGRDYEQYF. The CDR3 bases are TGCGCCAGCAGCTCGCCCCCGACAGGGCGGGACTACGAGCAGTACTTC.

Only a few counts were recorded for this clone. The gene calls are TRBV24-1 and TRBJ1-2; a possible D gene is TRBD1 (6 bases). The CDR3 covers 16 residues. Germline V lookup: CDR1 KGHDR, CDR2 SFDVKD. The germline V and J ends were trimmed by 5 bases and 2 bases, with 17 bases remaining between them. The CDR3 nucleotides read TGTGCCACCAGTGCCGCAAACGTCCAGGGGAACTATGGCTACACCTTC. As protein: CATSAANVQGNYGYTF.

This sequence joins TRBV4-2 and TRBJ2-1; tentative D call: TRBD1 (6 bases). V was clipped by 0 bases and J by 10 bases, with 13 bases between them. Germline V CDR1 and CDR2: LGHNA, YNFKEQ. CDR3 length: 14 residues. The CDR3 nucleotides read TGTGCCAGCAGCCAAGATGGGGGCCCGGGAGAGCAGTTCTTC. Amino acid sequence: CASSQDGGPGEQFF.

This chain uses TRBV18 with TRBJ2-1, with a tentative D call TRBD1 (6 bases). Trimming left V 3 bases short and J 3 bases short, with 15 bases between. Germline V gene data show CDR1 as KGHSH and CDR2 as LQKENI. This CDR3 comprises 16 residues. Here the CDR3 reads CASSPAGVALYNEQFF. The CDR3 DNA follows: TGTGCCAGCTCACCGGCAGGGGTAGCCCTCTACAATGAGCAGTTCTTC. The variable domain in full, with the rest retrieved from reference TRBV18 and TRBJ2-1, is NAGVMQNPRHLVRRRGQEARLRCSPMKGHSHVYWYRQLPEEGLKFMVYLQKENIIDESGMPKERFSAEFPKEGPSILRIQQVVRGDSAAYFCASSPAGVALYNEQFFGPGTRLTVL.

This chain connects TRBV7-6 to TRBJ2-1; 8 nucleotides match TRBD2. CDR1 is SGHVS and CDR2 is FNYEAQ in the germline V gene. V lost 5 bases to trimming and J lost 4 bases; unmatched junction nucleotides: 10. The CDR3 is made up of 16 amino acids. The CDR3 loop reads CASSGATSGPYNEQFF. In DNA, the CDR3 is TGTGCCAGCAGCGGGGCCACTAGCGGACCGTACAATGAGCAGTTCTTC. Full variable domain (missing parts from reference TRBV7-6 and TRBJ2-1): GAGVSQSPRYKVTKRGQDVALRCDPISGHVSLYWYRQALGQGPEFLTYFNYEAQQDKSGLPNDRFSAERPEGSISTLTIQRTEQRDSAMYRCASSGATSGPYNEQFFGPGTRLTVL.

This chain links TRBV24-1 with TRBJ2-3, with no clear D. Trimming pared 0 bases from V and 5 bases from J, leaving 20 bases between. The CDR3 is 18 amino acids. The germline CDR1 and CDR2 sequences are KGHDR and SFDVKD. Written as DNA, the CDR3 is TGTGCCACCAGTGATTTGGGTCCTAACCACGTCGGGTTAGATACGCAGTATTTT. It is translated as CATSDLGPNHVGLDTQYF.

V gene TRBV2 combines with J gene TRBJ1-5; D uncertain. Trimming removed 4 bases from V and 6 bases from J, with 7 bases in between. Germline lookup yields CDR1 SNHLY and CDR2 FYNNEI. There are 12 residues in the CDR3. In nucleotides, the CDR3 is TGTGCCAGCAGTGTGGAGGCTCAGCCCCAGCATTTT. The encoded protein is CASSVEAQPQHF.

The chain links TRBV14 to TRBJ2-7, with TRBD1 as a possible D gene (6 bases). The germline CDR1 and CDR2 sequences are SGHDN and FVKESK. The CDR3 is 15 amino acids. V shed 6 bases and J shed 1 base, with 16 bases lying between them. The CDR3 region is CASRETGTPSYEQYF. The CDR3 DNA reads as TGTGCCAGCAGAGAGACCGGGACACCATCCTACGAGCAGTACTTC.